This TCR beta chain came from a study of blood T cell repertoires in COVID-19 (TCRdb year 2020). Turning to the overall study: Samples covering the acute and convalescent phases of COVID-19 were provided by collaborators in the United States, Italy and Spain. The prospective study material was composed of cDNA or gDNA derived from T cells, B-cell-depleted T cells, or PBMCs. The dataset comprised deeply sampled blood TCRbeta repertoires from subjects exposed to, actively infected with, or recovered from COVID-19. The repertoires were released in a freely available public database intended as a resource for research on the immune response to SARS-CoV-2. Samples came from the ongoing ImmuneRACE study (first 160 participants) plus 1,254 subjects from 6 global collaborators. Sample metadata almost always included a de-identified subject ID, COVID-19 status, age in years and sex. Where available, HLA class I and class II types were taken from metadata supplied by the sample provider and were not determined by assay-based typing. Results and caveats for the whole study, not just this receptor: Clinical and demographic metadata were provided uncurated, with the amount varying by source and participant.

On this clone: Its antigen is currently not known. No qualities accompany the bases; no much larger clone lies one base away.

TCRbeta CDR3 regions were amplified from genomic DNA by means of the immunoSEQ Assay, a bias-controlled multiplex PCR. The study's own analysis went as follows. Nucleated cell counts per sample were estimated from amplification of reference gene primers within the assay. To quantify the absolute abundance of each unique TCRbeta CDR3 rearrangement, sequence reads were collapsed and filtered. For each sample, productive Simpson clonality was calculated by taking the square root of Simpson's diversity index across productive rearrangements. TCRdb carries this immuneACCESS record with in-frame sequences only. Its versions omit some clonotypes, under half of them owing to an unresolved V gene in the studies checked, with the rest unexplained. The DNA was the basis for D and trimming; V, J and clone size are from that table. The sample yields 95,000 to 110,000 clones; about 80% were counted once. The top ten clonotypes cover approximately 4.5% of the sample.

Whole blood was collected in K2EDTA tubes by collaborating institutions according to the institutions' own protocols. For TCRbeta analysis, collaborator samples were shipped as frozen whole blood, as isolated PBMCs, or as DNA extracted from either sample type. This clonotype was obtained from an older man with acute or convalescent COVID-19. The source material was peripheral blood.

The nucleotides read TGTGCCAGTAGTATGGCAGGGATAGGGGCCAACGTCCTGACTTTC. It is translated as CASSMAGIGANVLTF. Recombination connected TRBV19 to TRBJ2-6; TRBD1 is a weak D gene call, 5 bases matching. Cut back by 3 bases and 4 bases, the V and J ends lie 10 bases apart. The germline V gene (reference sequence) gives CDR1 as LNHDA and CDR2 as SQIVND. The CDR3 spans 15 residues, from the cysteine through the phenylalanine. Kept here is only the CDR3 DNA, which spans 45 bases and is read in frame from base 1.